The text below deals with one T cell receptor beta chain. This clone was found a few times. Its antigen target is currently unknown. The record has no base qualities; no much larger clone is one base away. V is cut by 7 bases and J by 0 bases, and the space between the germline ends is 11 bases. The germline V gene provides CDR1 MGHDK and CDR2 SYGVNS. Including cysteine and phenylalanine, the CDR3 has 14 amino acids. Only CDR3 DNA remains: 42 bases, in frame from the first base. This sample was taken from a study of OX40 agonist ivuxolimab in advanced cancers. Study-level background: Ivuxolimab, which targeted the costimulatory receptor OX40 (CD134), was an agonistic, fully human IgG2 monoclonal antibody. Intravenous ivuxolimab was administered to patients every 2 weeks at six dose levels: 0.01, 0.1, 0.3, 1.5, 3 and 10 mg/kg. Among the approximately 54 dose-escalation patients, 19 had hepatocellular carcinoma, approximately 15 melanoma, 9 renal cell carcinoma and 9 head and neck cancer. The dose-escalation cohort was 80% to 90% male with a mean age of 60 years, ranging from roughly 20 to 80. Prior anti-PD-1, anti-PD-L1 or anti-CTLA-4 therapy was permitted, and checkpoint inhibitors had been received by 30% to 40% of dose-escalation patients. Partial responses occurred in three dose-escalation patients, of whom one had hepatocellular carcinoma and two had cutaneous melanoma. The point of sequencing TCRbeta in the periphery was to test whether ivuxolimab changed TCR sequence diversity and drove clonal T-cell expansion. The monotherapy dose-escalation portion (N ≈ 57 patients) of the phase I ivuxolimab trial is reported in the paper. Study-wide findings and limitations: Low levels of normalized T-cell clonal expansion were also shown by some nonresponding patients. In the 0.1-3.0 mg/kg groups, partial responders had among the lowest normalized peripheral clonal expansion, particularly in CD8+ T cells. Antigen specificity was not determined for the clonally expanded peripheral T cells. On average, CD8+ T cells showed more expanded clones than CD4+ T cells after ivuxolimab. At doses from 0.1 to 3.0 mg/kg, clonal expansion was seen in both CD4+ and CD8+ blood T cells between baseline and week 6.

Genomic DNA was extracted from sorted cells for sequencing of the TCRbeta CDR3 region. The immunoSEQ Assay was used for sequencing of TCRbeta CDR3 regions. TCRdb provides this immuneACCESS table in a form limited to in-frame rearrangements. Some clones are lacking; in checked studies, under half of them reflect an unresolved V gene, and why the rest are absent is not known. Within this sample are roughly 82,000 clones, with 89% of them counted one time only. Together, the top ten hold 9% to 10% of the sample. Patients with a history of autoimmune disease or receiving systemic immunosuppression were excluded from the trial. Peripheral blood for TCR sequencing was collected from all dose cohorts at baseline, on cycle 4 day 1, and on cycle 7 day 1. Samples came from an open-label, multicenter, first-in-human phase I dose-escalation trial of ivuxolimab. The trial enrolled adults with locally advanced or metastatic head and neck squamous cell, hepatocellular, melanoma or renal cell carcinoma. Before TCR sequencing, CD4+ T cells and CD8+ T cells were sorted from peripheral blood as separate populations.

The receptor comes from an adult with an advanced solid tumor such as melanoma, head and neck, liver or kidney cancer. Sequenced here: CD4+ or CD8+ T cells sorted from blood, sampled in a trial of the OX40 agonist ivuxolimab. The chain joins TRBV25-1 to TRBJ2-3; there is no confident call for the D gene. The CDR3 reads CASKGISSTDTQYF. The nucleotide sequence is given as TGTGCCAGCAAGGGCATCTCTAGCACAGATACGCAGTATTTT.